A selection of T cell receptor beta chains follows, all from one sample in a study of human T cells and chemical hapten exposure. Each CDR3 protein is one row after TCRdb ran MiXCR on the RACE reads. Of fewer than 95,000 distinct CDR3 sequences listed, roughly 9.6% were seen once; the top ten hold about 2%. Here the sequenced sample was whole blood, taken in connection with sensitization to the hapten diphenylcyclopropenone (DPC). Source of these receptors: a man aged 40-49 years with alopecia areata. Some clones in this sample may be carry-over from other donors' samples. Both conserved end residues are part of each CDR3. The order of the fields is V gene, D gene, J gene, clone size, CDR3 protein, CDR3 DNA. D genes are given only for firm matches. Only some rows state a clone size, as once, few, many or a class for expanded clones.

V gene: TRBV7-2; D gene: -; J gene: TRBJ2-5; clone size: -; CDR3 protein: CASSPEPHQETQYF; CDR3 DNA: TGTGCCAGCAGCCCGGAGCCCCATCAAGAGACCCAGTACTTC
V gene: TRBV15; D gene: -; J gene: TRBJ1-1; clone size: few; CDR3 protein: CATRLPSGTNTEAFF; CDR3 DNA: TGTGCCACCAGACTCCCCTCAGGGACGAACACTGAAGCTTTCTTT
V gene: TRBV5-4; D gene: TRBD1; J gene: TRBJ2-3; clone size: -; CDR3 protein: CASSLRTGFTDTQYF; CDR3 DNA: TGTGCCAGCAGCCTCAGGACAGGTTTCACAGATACGCAGTATTTT
V gene: TRBV11-1; D gene: TRBD2; J gene: TRBJ2-1; clone size: few; CDR3 protein: CASSNLAGGPLYEQFF; CDR3 DNA: TGTGCCAGCAGCAACCTAGCGGGAGGGCCCCTTTATGAGCAGTTCTTC
V gene: TRBV6-6; D gene: TRBD2; J gene: TRBJ2-5; clone size: -; CDR3 protein: CATTSSGRGETQYF; CDR3 DNA: TGTGCCACCACTTCTAGCGGGAGAGGAGAGACCCAGTACTTC
V gene: TRBV24-1; D gene: TRBD2; J gene: TRBJ2-1; clone size: few; CDR3 protein: CATSRLAGVHEQFF; CDR3 DNA: TGTGCCACCAGTCGACTAGCGGGAGTCCATGAGCAGTTCTTC
V gene: TRBV20-1; D gene: TRBD2; J gene: TRBJ2-2; clone size: -; CDR3 protein: CSAVAGETGELFF; CDR3 DNA: TGCAGTGCTGTGGCGGGAGAAACCGGGGAGCTGTTTTTT
V gene: TRBV29-1; D gene: -; J gene: TRBJ2-3; clone size: -; CDR3 protein: CSATGTKSDTQYF; CDR3 DNA: TGCAGCGCAACAGGGACAAAAAGCGATACGCAGTATTTT
V gene: TRBV13; D gene: -; J gene: TRBJ1-3; clone size: -; CDR3 protein: CASSSDRTYSGNTIYF; CDR3 DNA: TGTGCCAGCAGCTCCGACAGGACCTACTCTGGAAACACCATATATTTT
V gene: TRBV2; D gene: TRBD2; J gene: TRBJ2-1; clone size: -; CDR3 protein: CASQLLAGVGNEQFF; CDR3 DNA: TGTGCCAGTCAACTATTAGCGGGAGTTGGGAATGAGCAGTTCTTC
V gene: TRBV7-2; D gene: -; J gene: TRBJ1-3; clone size: many; CDR3 protein: CASSPSPGTLAGNTIYF; CDR3 DNA: TGTGCCAGCAGCCCATCGCCCGGAACGTTGGCTGGAAACACCATATATTTT
V gene: TRBV20-1; D gene: -; J gene: TRBJ2-5; clone size: -; CDR3 protein: CSARDPGSETQYF; CDR3 DNA: TGCAGTGCTAGAGATCCCGGGTCGGAGACCCAGTACTTC
V gene: TRBV9; D gene: -; J gene: TRBJ2-7; clone size: few; CDR3 protein: CASSVGQGYSYEQYF; CDR3 DNA: TGTGCCAGCAGCGTAGGGCAGGGATACTCCTACGAGCAGTACTTC
V gene: TRBV2; D gene: TRBD2; J gene: TRBJ2-1; clone size: -; CDR3 protein: CASSSGTSVRNEQFF; CDR3 DNA: TGTGCCAGCAGTAGCGGGACTAGCGTACGGAATGAGCAGTTCTTC
V gene: TRBV7-8; D gene: -; J gene: TRBJ2-3; clone size: -; CDR3 protein: CASSRSVGSDTQYF; CDR3 DNA: TGTGCCAGCAGCCGGAGCGTGGGATCAGATACGCAGTATTTT
V gene: TRBV11-2; D gene: -; J gene: TRBJ1-1; clone size: many; CDR3 protein: CASSLQGIEAFF; CDR3 DNA: TGTGCCAGCAGCTTACAGGGGATTGAAGCTTTCTTT
V gene: TRBV7-9; D gene: TRBD2; J gene: TRBJ2-3; clone size: -; CDR3 protein: CASSLILGLAGGPSTDTQYF; CDR3 DNA: TGTGCCAGCAGCTTAATTCTTGGTCTAGCGGGAGGTCCTAGCACAGATACGCAGTATTTT
V gene: TRBV11-2; D gene: -; J gene: TRBJ2-3; clone size: few; CDR3 protein: CASSLARGTDTQYF; CDR3 DNA: TGTGCCAGCAGCTTAGCACGGGGAACAGATACGCAGTATTTT
V gene: TRBV6-2/TRBV6-3; D gene: TRBD1; J gene: TRBJ1-3; clone size: few; CDR3 protein: CASTRPGQGTGNTIYF; CDR3 DNA: TGTGCCAGCACCCGCCCGGGACAGGGGACCGGAAACACCATATATTTT
V gene: TRBV5-1; D gene: TRBD1; J gene: TRBJ1-2; clone size: many; CDR3 protein: CASSNRGLNYGYTF; CDR3 DNA: TGCGCCAGCAGCAACAGGGGATTGAACTATGGCTACACCTTC
V gene: TRBV28; D gene: TRBD2; J gene: TRBJ2-3; clone size: -; CDR3 protein: CASSTASGVWAQYF; CDR3 DNA: TGTGCCAGCAGTACGGCTAGCGGTGTTTGGGCGCAGTATTTT
V gene: TRBV11-3; D gene: TRBD2; J gene: TRBJ2-1; clone size: many; CDR3 protein: CASSLALSGSSYNEQFF; CDR3 DNA: TGTGCCAGCAGCTTAGCCCTTAGCGGGAGCTCCTACAATGAGCAGTTCTTC
V gene: TRBV7-2; D gene: -; J gene: TRBJ1-5; clone size: -; CDR3 protein: CASSLGRNSNQPQHF; CDR3 DNA: TGTGCCAGCAGCTTAGGCCGTAATAGCAATCAGCCCCAGCATTTT
V gene: TRBV6-2/TRBV6-3; D gene: -; J gene: TRBJ2-7; clone size: few; CDR3 protein: CASTDGGSSYEQYF; CDR3 DNA: TGTGCCAGCACCGACGGAGGTAGCTCCTACGAGCAGTACTTC
V gene: TRBV10-3; D gene: -; J gene: TRBJ2-1; clone size: -; CDR3 protein: CAISRTPGQGNNEQFF; CDR3 DNA: TGTGCCATCAGTAGGACCCCCGGGCAGGGAAACAATGAGCAGTTCTTC
V gene: TRBV12-3/TRBV12-4; D gene: -; J gene: TRBJ2-6; clone size: few; CDR3 protein: CASSSLASGANVLTF; CDR3 DNA: TGTGCCAGCAGTTCTCTAGCGTCCGGGGCCAACGTCCTGACTTTC
V gene: TRBV5-1; D gene: -; J gene: TRBJ2-5; clone size: -; CDR3 protein: CASSFMSGSETQNF; CDR3 DNA: TGCGCCAGCAGCTTTATGTCGGGCTCAGAGACCCAGAACTTC
V gene: TRBV7-8; D gene: -; J gene: TRBJ1-5; clone size: many; CDR3 protein: CASSLEETKNQPQHF; CDR3 DNA: TGTGCCAGCAGCTTAGAAGAAACTAAAAATCAGCCCCAGCATTTT
V gene: TRBV7-9; D gene: TRBD1; J gene: TRBJ1-4; clone size: few; CDR3 protein: CASSPGTGREKLFF; CDR3 DNA: TGTGCCAGCAGCCCCGGGACAGGGCGTGAAAAACTGTTTTTT
V gene: TRBV7-3; D gene: -; J gene: TRBJ2-6; clone size: few; CDR3 protein: CASSWSSGANVLTF; CDR3 DNA: TGTGCCAGCAGCTGGTCCTCTGGGGCCAACGTCCTGACTTTC
V gene: TRBV24-1; D gene: -; J gene: TRBJ2-1; clone size: few; CDR3 protein: CATSEYTGNEQFF; CDR3 DNA: TGTGCCACCAGTGAATACACGGGCAATGAGCAGTTCTTC
V gene: TRBV5-4; D gene: -; J gene: TRBJ2-5; clone size: many; CDR3 protein: CASSLDIQETQYF; CDR3 DNA: TGTGCCAGCAGCTTGGACATTCAAGAGACCCAGTACTTC
V gene: TRBV7-9; D gene: -; J gene: TRBJ2-3; clone size: many; CDR3 protein: CASSSQNTQYF; CDR3 DNA: TGTGCCAGCAGCTCCCAAAATACGCAGTATTTT
V gene: TRBV20-1; D gene: TRBD2; J gene: TRBJ2-1; clone size: few; CDR3 protein: CSAPGLAGEVRTYNEQFF; CDR3 DNA: TGCAGTGCTCCTGGACTAGCGGGAGAAGTAAGAACTTACAATGAGCAGTTCTTC
V gene: TRBV3-1; D gene: TRBD1; J gene: TRBJ2-3; clone size: -; CDR3 protein: CASSLLDRGPTDTQYF; CDR3 DNA: TGTGCCAGCAGCCTACTGGACAGGGGGCCCACAGATACGCAGTATTTT
V gene: TRBV9; D gene: TRBD2; J gene: TRBJ2-1; clone size: -; CDR3 protein: CASSTRGEGLGNEQFF; CDR3 DNA: TGTGCCAGCAGTACTCGGGGGGAGGGCCTCGGCAATGAGCAGTTCTTC
V gene: TRBV9; D gene: TRBD2; J gene: TRBJ2-1; clone size: few; CDR3 protein: CASSVVTSLAGGNEQFF; CDR3 DNA: TGTGCCAGCAGCGTAGTAACAAGTCTAGCGGGAGGTAATGAGCAGTTCTTC
V gene: TRBV20-1; D gene: TRBD2; J gene: TRBJ2-3; clone size: -; CDR3 protein: CSARDLAGADTQYF; CDR3 DNA: TGCAGTGCTAGAGACCTAGCGGGAGCAGATACGCAGTATTTT
V gene: TRBV5-4; D gene: TRBD1; J gene: TRBJ1-1; clone size: many; CDR3 protein: CASRRGQGASTEAFF; CDR3 DNA: TGTGCCAGCAGGCGGGGACAGGGGGCAAGCACTGAAGCTTTCTTT
V gene: TRBV7-9; D gene: -; J gene: TRBJ1-5; clone size: -; CDR3 protein: CASSLGLHGLDQPQHF; CDR3 DNA: TGTGCCAGCAGCTTAGGGTTACATGGTTTAGATCAGCCCCAGCATTTT